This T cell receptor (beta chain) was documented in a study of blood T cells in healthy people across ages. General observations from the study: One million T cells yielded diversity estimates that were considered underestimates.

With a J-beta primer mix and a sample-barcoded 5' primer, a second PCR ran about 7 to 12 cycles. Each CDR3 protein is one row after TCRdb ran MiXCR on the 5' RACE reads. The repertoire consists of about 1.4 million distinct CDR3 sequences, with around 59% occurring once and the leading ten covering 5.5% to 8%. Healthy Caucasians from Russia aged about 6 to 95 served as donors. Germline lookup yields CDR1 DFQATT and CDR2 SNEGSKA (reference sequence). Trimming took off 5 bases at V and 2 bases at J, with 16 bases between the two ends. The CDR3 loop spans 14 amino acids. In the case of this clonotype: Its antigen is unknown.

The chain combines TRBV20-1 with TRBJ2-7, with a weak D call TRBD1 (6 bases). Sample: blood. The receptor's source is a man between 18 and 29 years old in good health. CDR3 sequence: CSAPTGTGTYEQYF. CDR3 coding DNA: TGCAGTGCTCCGACAGGTACGGGAACCTACGAGCAGTACTTC.